The sequence of this T cell receptor (beta chain) was determined in a study of shared clonotypes between healthy human individuals. Repertoires were generated with immunoSEQ multiplex PCR, while TCRdb's copy carries only in-frame clones and drops some. The top ten hold under 30% of the sample, which has about 820,000 clones, approximately 92% seen once. Naive CD8 cells lacked CD45RO and underwent positive selection for CCR7, leaving out terminally differentiated effector memory CD45RA+ cells. This clone was seen just once. The CDR3 extends over 18 amino acids. Deletions cut 4 bases from V and 2 bases from J, with 21 bases between. CDR1 is SGHKS, CDR2 YYEKEE, per germline (reference sequence).

This chain links TRBV5-5 with TRBJ2-2, with TRBD1 as a possible D gene (5 bases). The sequence derives from a man aged 25-45 years in good health. Source material: naive CD8+ T cells sorted from blood. DNA of the CDR3: TGTGCCAGCAGCCTGCCCAGGGCAGGTTCCCCCAACACCGGGGAGCTGTTTTTT. Translated: CASSLPRAGSPNTGELFF.